This entry is about one T cell receptor (beta chain). The clone's antigen remains unknown. The sample holds no much larger clone one base away, and base qualities are not on file. Ends trimmed: V by 6 bases, J by 4 bases; bases unmatched to a gene: 7. The CDR3 runs 15 residues from the cysteine to the phenylalanine. Only the CDR3 region is kept as DNA, spanning 45 bases read in frame from base 1. Reading the germline V gene (reference sequence) gives CDR1 MNHNY and CDR2 SVGAGI. The trial excluded patients who had a history of autoimmune disease or who were on systemic immunosuppression. Peripheral blood for TCR sequencing was collected from all dose cohorts at baseline, on cycle 4 day 1, and on cycle 7 day 1. Samples were obtained from an open-label, multicenter, first-in-human phase I dose-escalation trial of ivuxolimab. Adults with locally advanced or metastatic melanoma, renal cell, hepatocellular, or head and neck squamous cell carcinoma were enrolled in the trial. Before TCR sequencing, CD4+ T cells and CD8+ T cells from peripheral blood were sorted into separate populations.

This specimen comes from a study of OX40 agonist ivuxolimab in advanced cancers. Regarding the study in general: Ivuxolimab, which targeted the costimulatory receptor OX40 (CD134), was an agonistic, fully human IgG2 monoclonal antibody. Intravenous ivuxolimab was administered to patients every 2 weeks at six dose levels: 0.01, 0.1, 0.3, 1.5, 3 and 10 mg/kg. Among the approximately 50 dose-escalation patients, about 19 had hepatocellular carcinoma, 15 or so melanoma, 9 renal cell carcinoma and 9 head and neck cancer. A male proportion of 70% to 90% and a mean age of approximately 60 years, ranging from about 20 to 85, were recorded for the dose-escalation cohort. Prior anti-PD-1, anti-PD-L1 or anti-CTLA-4 therapy was permitted, and checkpoint inhibitors had been received by about two fifths of dose-escalation patients. Partial responses occurred in three dose-escalation patients: two with cutaneous melanoma and one with hepatocellular carcinoma. Peripheral TCRbeta sequencing was intended to test whether TCR sequence diversity was altered and clonal T-cell expansion was caused by ivuxolimab. The paper covers the monotherapy dose-escalation part of the phase I ivuxolimab trial, which included N of about 50 patients.

To sequence the TCRbeta CDR3 region, genomic DNA was isolated from the sorted cells. The immunoSEQ Assay was used to sequence the TCRbeta CDR3 regions. TCRdb mirrors the immuneACCESS table, restricted to in-frame sequences. Some clones are absent from its copies; in checked studies, under half trace to an unresolved V gene, and the reason for the others is unknown. The sample table lists roughly 80,000 clones, about 80% of them with a count of one. Approximately 1.9% of the sample rests with the top ten. Overall results and qualifications from the work: In the 0.1-3.0 mg/kg groups, partial responders were among the patients with the lowest normalized peripheral clonal expansion, particularly in CD8+ T cells. Low levels of normalized T-cell clonal expansion were also seen in some patients who did not respond. The antigen specificity of the clonally expanded peripheral T cells was not determined. After ivuxolimab, more expanded clones were found on average in CD8+ T cells than in CD4+ T cells. At doses of 0.1 to 3.0 mg/kg, clonal expansion of both CD4+ and CD8+ blood T cells was observed from baseline to week 6.

The chain is made from TRBV6-6 and TRBJ2-1, and TRBD1 matches 9 of the central bases. The sample in question was CD4+ or CD8+ T cells sorted from blood, obtained in a trial of the OX40 agonist ivuxolimab. This TCR came from an adult with an advanced solid tumor such as melanoma, head and neck, liver or kidney cancer. The encoded CDR3 is CASSPEGQGYNEQFF. The nucleotides are TGTGCCAGCAGCCCCGAGGGACAGGGTTACAATGAGCAGTTCTTC.